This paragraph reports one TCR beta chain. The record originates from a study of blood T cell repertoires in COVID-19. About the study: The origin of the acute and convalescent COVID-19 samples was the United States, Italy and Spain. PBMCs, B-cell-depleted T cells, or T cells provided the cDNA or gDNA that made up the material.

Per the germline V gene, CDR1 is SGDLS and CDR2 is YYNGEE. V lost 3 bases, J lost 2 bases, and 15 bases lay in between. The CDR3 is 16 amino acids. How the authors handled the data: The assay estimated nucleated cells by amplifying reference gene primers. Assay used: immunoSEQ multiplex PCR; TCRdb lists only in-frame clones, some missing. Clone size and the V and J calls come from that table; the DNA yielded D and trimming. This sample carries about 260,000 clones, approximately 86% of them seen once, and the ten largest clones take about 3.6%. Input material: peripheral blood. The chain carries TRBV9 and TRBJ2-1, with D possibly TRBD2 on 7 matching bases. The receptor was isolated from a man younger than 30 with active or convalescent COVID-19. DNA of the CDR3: TGTGCCAGCAGCGCTGGAGGGGGGGGCACCTACAATGAGCAGTTCTTC. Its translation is CASSAGGGGTYNEQFF.